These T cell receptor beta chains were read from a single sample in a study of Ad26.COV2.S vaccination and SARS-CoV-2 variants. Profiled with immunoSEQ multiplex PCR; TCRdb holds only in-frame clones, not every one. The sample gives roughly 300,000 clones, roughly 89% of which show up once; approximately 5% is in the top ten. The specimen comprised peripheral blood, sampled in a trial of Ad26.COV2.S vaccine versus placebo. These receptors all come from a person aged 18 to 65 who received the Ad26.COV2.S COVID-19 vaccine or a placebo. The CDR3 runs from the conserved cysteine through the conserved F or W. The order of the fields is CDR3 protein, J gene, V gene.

CDR3 protein: CASSLAGGEQYF
J gene: TRBJ2-7
V gene: TRBV7-9

CDR3 protein: CASSELRAGHYEQFF
J gene: TRBJ2-1
V gene: TRBV6-1

CDR3 protein: CASSQESGIGTTEAFF
J gene: TRBJ1-1
V gene: TRBV3-1/TRBV3-2

CDR3 protein: CASSQARARAFF
J gene: TRBJ1-1
V gene: TRBV3-1/TRBV3-2

CDR3 protein: CASSFQLPPSTDTQYF
J gene: TRBJ2-3
V gene: TRBV5-4

CDR3 protein: CATSDGQSYEQYF
J gene: TRBJ2-7
V gene: TRBV24-1

CDR3 protein: CASSLDRVLWDTQYF
J gene: TRBJ2-3
V gene: TRBV7-9

CDR3 protein: CASSEGPTTGSYNEQFF
J gene: TRBJ2-1
V gene: TRBV10-2

CDR3 protein: CASTKDRDTEAFF
J gene: TRBJ1-1
V gene: TRBV11-1

CDR3 protein: CASSLSVSSGNTIYF
J gene: TRBJ1-3
V gene: TRBV27

CDR3 protein: CASSSPTSGRATEQFF
J gene: TRBJ2-1
V gene: TRBV5-8

CDR3 protein: CASSPARVTNQPQHF
J gene: TRBJ1-5
V gene: TRBV7-8

CDR3 protein: CASSEPAGYVGETQYF
J gene: TRBJ2-5
V gene: TRBV2

CDR3 protein: CASSQDTTNEKLFF
J gene: TRBJ1-4
V gene: TRBV3-1/TRBV3-2

CDR3 protein: CASSLTASGNTIYF
J gene: TRBJ1-3
V gene: TRBV7-9